These 14 T cell receptor beta chains originate from one sample sequenced in a study of vaccination and CD4 T cells after COVID-19. Treatment defined: approximately 10-day PBMC culture with coronavirus spike peptide pools or control peptides (ViraFEST assay). No cognate antigen is known for these TCRs. Sequence data for DNA of cultured CD4+ T cells were generated by the Oncomine TCR Beta short-read assay. TCRdb itself ran the PCR reads through MiXCR, one entry per CDR3 protein. The profile covers approximately 23,000 distinct CDR3 sequences, with about 50% appearing a single time and roughly 28% taken by the ten largest. Sample: CD4+ T cells from blood, cultured in vitro, taken before SARS-CoV-2 vaccination. The receptor set was obtained from a human donor who received a COVID-19 vaccine.

The chain is built from TRBV6-1 and TRBJ1-5; 10 bases are a match to TRBD1. The CDR3 covers 16 residues. V trimming: 5 bases; J trimming: 4 bases; junction bases outside the gene matches: 8. From germline, CDR1 is MNHNS and CDR2 SASEGT. The CDR3: CASSPRQGASNQPQHF. In nucleotides, the CDR3 is TGTGCCAGCAGTCCGAGACAGGGGGCGTCTAATCAGCCCCAGCATTTT.

The rearrangement joins TRBV24-1 to TRBJ2-1; TRBD1 matches 8 bases. CDR1 KGHDR and CDR2 SFDVKD come from the germline V gene. The CDR3 extends over 16 amino acids. J gave up 12 bases and V 0 bases, and 12 bases lay outside the gene matches. This CDR3 reads CATSDLKRTGNVGQFF. CDR3 nucleotide sequence: TGTGCCACCAGTGATTTGAAAAGGACAGGGAACGTTGGGCAGTTCTTC.

The count of this clonotype is one. The V gene is TRBV29-1, the J gene TRBJ1-2, with D unclear. The CDR3 sequence is 13 residues long. The V and J ends lost 5 bases and 4 bases respectively, with 14 bases between them. Germline V CDR1 and CDR2: SQVTM, ANQGSEA. The CDR3 DNA reads TGCAGCGTTCGGGCAGATAGATTCTATGGCTACACCTTC. Its protein product is CSVRADRFYGYTF.

The chain employs TRBV7-9 and TRBJ2-1; 10 bases match TRBD2. The CDR3 extends over 16 amino acids. V dropped 5 bases and J dropped 12; count of bases not matched to a gene: 16. Germline V lookup: CDR1 SEHNR, CDR2 FQNEAQ (reference sequence). The CDR3 DNA follows: TGTGCCAGCAGCCCCCCGACTAGCGGGCGGCCGGTAAGGCAGTTCTTC. Protein product: CASSPPTSGRPVRQFF. The entire variable domain, with the rest obtained from reference TRBV7-9 and TRBJ2-1, is as follows: DTGVSQNPRHKITKRGQNVTFRCDPISEHNRLYWYRQTLGQGPEFLTYFQNEAQLEKSRLLSDRFSAERPKGSFSTLEIQRTEQGDSAMYLCASSPPTSGRPVRQFFGPGTRLTVL.

The chain uses TRBV2 and TRBJ1-6; a weak D match, TRBD1 (5 bases). The CDR3 consists of 17 residues. V was cut by 1 base and J by 7 bases, with 17 bases left in between. Germline CDR1 SNHLY, CDR2 FYNNEI. CDR3 in amino acids: CASSEDRLPSGNSPLHF. CDR3 coding DNA: TGTGCCAGCAGTGAAGATCGACTACCGTCAGGGAATTCACCCCTCCACTTT.

This clonotype was detected a few times. The V and J genes are TRBV12-3 or TRBV12-4 and TRBJ1-2; the D is unclear. The ends were cut back, 6 bases at V and 4 bases at J, with 12 bases in the middle. This CDR3 comprises 13 residues. The CDR3 sequence: CASRSQGSYGYTF. CDR3 in DNA: TGTGCCAGCAGGTCTCAAGGAAGCTATGGCTACACCTTC.

The chain employs TRBV19 and TRBJ1-1; D unresolved. CDR3 length: 14 amino acids. Trimming took 7 bases from V and 3 from J, leaving 15 bases between them. Germline loops: CDR1 LNHDA, CDR2 SQIVND (reference sequence). The DNA of the CDR3 is TGTGCCAGTACCATGGGAGTTTTCGACACTGAAGCTTTCTTT. Its protein product is CASTMGVFDTEAFF.

This clonotype was found once. The V gene is TRBV6-1, the J gene TRBJ2-3; tentative D call: TRBD2 (5 bases). The CDR3 covers 14 residues. Germline CDR1 reads MNHNS; CDR2 reads SASEGT. Trimming removed 4 bases from V and 4 bases from J, with 12 bases in between. The CDR3 reads CASSAAGLADTQYF. CDR3 coding DNA: TGTGCCAGCAGTGCGGCGGGTCTTGCAGATACGCAGTATTTT.

The chain recombines TRBV6-1 with TRBJ1-2; D is perhaps TRBD1 (5 bases). This CDR3 has 12 amino acids. Germline assignment: CDR1 MNHNS and CDR2 SASEGT. V was shortened by 9 bases and J by 4 bases, with 12 bases between the two germline ends. CDR3: CASRRQSYGYTF. The CDR3 DNA sequence: TGTGCCAGTCGGAGACAGTCCTATGGCTACACCTTC.

The J gene is TRBJ1-5, the V gene TRBV7-2; D remains unclear. Deletions cut 2 bases from V and 5 bases from J, with 10 bases between. Germline CDR1 reads SGHTA; CDR2 reads FQGNSA. This CDR3 comprises 14 residues. The CDR3 DNA sequence: TGTGCCAGCAGCTTACCGGGGAGATATCAGCCCCAGCATTTT. Encoded protein: CASSLPGRYQPQHF.

The J gene is TRBJ1-1, the V gene TRBV30; 10 positions agree with TRBD1. Germline V gene lookup returns CDR1 GTSNPN and CDR2 SVGIG (reference sequence). J lost 5 bases, V lost 5 bases, and 5 bases had no gene match. This CDR3 region has 13 residues. The CDR3 nucleotides are TGTGCCTGGGGACCGGGACAGGGGACTGAAGCTTTCTTT. This encodes CAWGPGQGTEAFF.

The chain is built from TRBV12-3 or TRBV12-4 and TRBJ1-2, with D perhaps TRBD1 (6 bases). CDR3 length: 15 residues. The V end was cut by 1 base, the J end by 4 bases, with 13 bases between. CDR3 loop: CASSLGHRVGYGYTF. CDR3 bases: TGTGCCAGCAGTTTAGGACACAGGGTAGGCTATGGCTACACCTTC.

The V gene is TRBV12-3 or TRBV12-4, the J gene TRBJ1-6; D not resolved. The CDR3 is made up of 10 amino acids. V was shortened by 3 bases and J by 13 bases, with 4 bases between the two germline ends. The DNA of the CDR3 is TGTGCCAGCAGTTTGGCGCCCCTCCACTTT. Translating gives CASSLAPLHF.

The CDR3 loop is CASSSAGQGYYGYTF. The DNA for the CDR3 is TGTGCCAGCAGCTCGGCGGGACAGGGATACTATGGCTACACCTTC. This rearrangement joins TRBV7-9 to TRBJ1-2; 9 bases line up with TRBD1. Looked up from germline, CDR1 is SEHNR and CDR2 is FQNEAQ (reference sequence). The CDR3 runs 15 residues. Trimming cost V 4 bases and J 3 bases; bases outside gene matches: 6.